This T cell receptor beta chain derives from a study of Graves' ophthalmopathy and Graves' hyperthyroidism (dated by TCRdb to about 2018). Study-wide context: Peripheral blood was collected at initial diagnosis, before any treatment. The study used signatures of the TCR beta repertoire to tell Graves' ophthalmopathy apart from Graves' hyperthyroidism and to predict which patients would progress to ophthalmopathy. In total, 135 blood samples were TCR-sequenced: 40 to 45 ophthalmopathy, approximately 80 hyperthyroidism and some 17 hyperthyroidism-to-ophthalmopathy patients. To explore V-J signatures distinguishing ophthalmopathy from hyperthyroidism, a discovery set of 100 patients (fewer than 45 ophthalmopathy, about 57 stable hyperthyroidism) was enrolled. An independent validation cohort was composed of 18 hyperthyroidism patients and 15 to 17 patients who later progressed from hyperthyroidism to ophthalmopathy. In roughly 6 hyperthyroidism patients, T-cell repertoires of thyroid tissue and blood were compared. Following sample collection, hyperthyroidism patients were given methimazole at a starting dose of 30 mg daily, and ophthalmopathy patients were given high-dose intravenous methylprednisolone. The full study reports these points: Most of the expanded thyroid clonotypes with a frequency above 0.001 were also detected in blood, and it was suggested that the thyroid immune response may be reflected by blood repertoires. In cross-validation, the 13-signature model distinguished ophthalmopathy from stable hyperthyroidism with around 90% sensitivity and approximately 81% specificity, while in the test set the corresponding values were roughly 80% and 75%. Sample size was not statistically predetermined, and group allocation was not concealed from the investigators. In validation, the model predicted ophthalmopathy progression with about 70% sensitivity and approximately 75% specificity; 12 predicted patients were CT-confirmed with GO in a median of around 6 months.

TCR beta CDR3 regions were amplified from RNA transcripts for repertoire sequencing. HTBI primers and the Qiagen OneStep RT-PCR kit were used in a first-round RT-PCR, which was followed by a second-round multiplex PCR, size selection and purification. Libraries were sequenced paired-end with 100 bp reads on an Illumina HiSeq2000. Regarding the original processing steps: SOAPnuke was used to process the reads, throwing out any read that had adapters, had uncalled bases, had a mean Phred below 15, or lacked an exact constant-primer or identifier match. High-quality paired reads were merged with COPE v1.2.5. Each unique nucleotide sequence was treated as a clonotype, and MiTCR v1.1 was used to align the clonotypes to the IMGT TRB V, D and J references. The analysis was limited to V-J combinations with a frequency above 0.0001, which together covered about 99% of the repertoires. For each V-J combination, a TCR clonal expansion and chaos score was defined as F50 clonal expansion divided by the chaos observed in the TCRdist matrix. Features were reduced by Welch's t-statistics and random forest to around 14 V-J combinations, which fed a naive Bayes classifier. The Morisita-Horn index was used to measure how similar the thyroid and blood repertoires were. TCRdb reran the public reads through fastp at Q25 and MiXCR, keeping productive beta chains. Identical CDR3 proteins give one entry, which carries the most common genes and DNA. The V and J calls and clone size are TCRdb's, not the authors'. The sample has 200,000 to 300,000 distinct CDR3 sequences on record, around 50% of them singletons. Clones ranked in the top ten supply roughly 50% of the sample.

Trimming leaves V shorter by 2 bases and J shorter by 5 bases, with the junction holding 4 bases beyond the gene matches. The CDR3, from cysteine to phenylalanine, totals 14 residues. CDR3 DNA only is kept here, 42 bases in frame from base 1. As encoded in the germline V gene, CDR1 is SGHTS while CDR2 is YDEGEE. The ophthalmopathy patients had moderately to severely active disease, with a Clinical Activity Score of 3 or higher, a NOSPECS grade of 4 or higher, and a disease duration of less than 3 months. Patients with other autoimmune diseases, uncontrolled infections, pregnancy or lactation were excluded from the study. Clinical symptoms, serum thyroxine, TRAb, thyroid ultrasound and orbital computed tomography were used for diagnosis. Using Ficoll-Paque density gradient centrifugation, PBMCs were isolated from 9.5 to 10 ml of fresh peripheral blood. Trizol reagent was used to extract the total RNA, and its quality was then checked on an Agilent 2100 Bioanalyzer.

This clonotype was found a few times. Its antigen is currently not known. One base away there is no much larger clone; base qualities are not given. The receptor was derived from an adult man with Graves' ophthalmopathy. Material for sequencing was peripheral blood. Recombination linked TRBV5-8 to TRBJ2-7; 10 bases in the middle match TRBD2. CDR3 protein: CASSLAGGPNEQYF. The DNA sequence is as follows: TGTGCCAGCAGCTTAGCGGGAGGGCCTAACGAGCAGTACTTC.